This TCR beta chain was sequenced for a study of human T cells and chemical hapten exposure. V was trimmed by 4 bases and J by 1 base, leaving 7 bases between them. Germline V gene data show CDR1 as MNHEY and CDR2 as SVGEGT. The CDR3 sequence is 13 residues long. Time point denoted: pre-sensitization, week 0. Documented treatment: therapeutic diphenylcyclopropenone sensitization with weekly scalp DPC. There are many counts of this clonotype. TCRdb re-analysed the RACE reads in MiXCR, keeping a single row per CDR3 protein. The repertoire includes roughly 110,000 distinct CDR3 sequences, 10% to 15% of them detected once, and 1.6% sits in the top ten.

The chain carries TRBV6-2 or TRBV6-3 and TRBJ1-1, with a tentative D call TRBD1 (5 bases). This TCR was sampled from a woman between 50 and 59 years old with alopecia areata. Some clones in this sample may be carry-over from other donors' samples. This specimen consisted of whole blood, obtained in connection with sensitization to the hapten diphenylcyclopropenone (DPC). CDR3 sequence: CASSWDGNTEAFF. The DNA for the CDR3 is TGTGCCAGCAGTTGGGACGGGAACACTGAAGCTTTCTTT.